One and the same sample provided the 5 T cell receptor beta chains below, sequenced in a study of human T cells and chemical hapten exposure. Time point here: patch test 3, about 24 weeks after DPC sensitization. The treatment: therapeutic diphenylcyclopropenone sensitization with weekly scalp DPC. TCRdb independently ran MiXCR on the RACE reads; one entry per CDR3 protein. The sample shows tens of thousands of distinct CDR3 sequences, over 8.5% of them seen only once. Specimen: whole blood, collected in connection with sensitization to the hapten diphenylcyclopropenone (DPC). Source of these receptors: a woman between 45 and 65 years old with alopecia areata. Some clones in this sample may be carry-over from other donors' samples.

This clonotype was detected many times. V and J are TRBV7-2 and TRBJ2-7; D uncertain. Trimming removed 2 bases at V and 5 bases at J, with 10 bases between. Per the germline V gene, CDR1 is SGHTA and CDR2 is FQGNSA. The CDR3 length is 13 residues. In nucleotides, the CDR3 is TGTGCCAGCAGCTTATACAGTTTCAACGAGCAGTACTTC. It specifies CASSLYSFNEQYF.

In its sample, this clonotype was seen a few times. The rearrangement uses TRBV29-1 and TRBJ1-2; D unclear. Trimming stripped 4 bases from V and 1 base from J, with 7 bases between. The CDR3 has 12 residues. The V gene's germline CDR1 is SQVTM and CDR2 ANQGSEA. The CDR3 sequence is CSVVRDNYGYTF. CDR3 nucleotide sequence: TGCAGCGTTGTGAGGGATAACTATGGCTACACCTTC.

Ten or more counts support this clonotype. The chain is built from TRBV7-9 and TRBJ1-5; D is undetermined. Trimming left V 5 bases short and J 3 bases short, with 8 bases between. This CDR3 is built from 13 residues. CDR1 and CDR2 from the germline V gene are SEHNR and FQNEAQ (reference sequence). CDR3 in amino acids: CASSSQYNQPQHF. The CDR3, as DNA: TGTGCCAGCAGCAGCCAATACAATCAGCCCCAGCATTTT.

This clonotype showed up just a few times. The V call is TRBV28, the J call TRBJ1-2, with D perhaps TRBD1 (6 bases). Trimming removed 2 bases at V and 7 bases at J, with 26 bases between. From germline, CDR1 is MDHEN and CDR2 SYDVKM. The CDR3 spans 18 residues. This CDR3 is CASSLASVFGGLRFGYTF. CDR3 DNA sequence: TGTGCCAGCAGTTTAGCTTCAGTCTTCGGGGGGCTAAGATTTGGCTACACCTTC.

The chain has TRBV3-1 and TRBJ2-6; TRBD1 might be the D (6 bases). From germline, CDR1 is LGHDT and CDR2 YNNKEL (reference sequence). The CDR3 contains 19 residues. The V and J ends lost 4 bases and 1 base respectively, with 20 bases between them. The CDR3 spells CASSLTLIQGLSGANVLTF. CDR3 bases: TGTGCCAGCAGCCTAACTTTGATACAGGGTTTGTCTGGGGCCAACGTCCTGACTTTC.